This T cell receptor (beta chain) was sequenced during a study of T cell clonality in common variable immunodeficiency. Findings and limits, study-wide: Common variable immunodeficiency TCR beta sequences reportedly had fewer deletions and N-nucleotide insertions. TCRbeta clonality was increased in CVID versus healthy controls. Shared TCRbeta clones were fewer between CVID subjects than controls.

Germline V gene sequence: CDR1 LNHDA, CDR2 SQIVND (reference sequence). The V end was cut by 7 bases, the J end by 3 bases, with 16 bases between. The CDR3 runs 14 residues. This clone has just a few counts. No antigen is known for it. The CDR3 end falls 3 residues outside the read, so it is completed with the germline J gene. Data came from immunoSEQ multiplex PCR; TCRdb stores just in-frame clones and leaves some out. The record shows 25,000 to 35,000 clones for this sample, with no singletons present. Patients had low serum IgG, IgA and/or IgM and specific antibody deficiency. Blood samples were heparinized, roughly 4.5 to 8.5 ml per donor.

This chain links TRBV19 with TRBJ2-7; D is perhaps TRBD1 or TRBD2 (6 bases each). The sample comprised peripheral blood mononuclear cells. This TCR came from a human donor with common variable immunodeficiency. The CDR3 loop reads CASKGEPGDYEQYF. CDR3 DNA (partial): TGTGCCAGTAAGGGGGAACCGGGAGACTACGAG.